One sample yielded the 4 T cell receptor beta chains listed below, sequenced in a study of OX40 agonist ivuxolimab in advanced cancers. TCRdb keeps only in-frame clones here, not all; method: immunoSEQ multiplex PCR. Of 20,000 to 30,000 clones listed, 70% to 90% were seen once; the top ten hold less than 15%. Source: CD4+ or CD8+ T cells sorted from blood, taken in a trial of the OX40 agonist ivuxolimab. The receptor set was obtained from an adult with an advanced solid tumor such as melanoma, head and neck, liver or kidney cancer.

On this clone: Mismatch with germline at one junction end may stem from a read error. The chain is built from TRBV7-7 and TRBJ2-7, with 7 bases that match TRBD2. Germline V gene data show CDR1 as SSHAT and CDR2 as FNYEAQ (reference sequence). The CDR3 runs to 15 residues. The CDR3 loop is CASSKYGGRLYEQYF. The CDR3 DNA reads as TGTGCTAGCAGTAAATATGGCGGGAGACTCTACGAGCAGTACTTC.

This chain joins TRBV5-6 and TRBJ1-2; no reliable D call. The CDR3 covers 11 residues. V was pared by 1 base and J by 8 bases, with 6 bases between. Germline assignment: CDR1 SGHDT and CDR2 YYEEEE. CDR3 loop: CASSLNRGYTF. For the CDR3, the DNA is TGTGCCAGCAGCTTGAACAGAGGCTACACCTTC.

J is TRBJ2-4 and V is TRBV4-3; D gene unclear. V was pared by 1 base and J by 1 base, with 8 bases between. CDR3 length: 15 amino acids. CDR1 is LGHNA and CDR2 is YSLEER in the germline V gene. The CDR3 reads CASSQAWWAKNIQYF. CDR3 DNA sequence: TGCGCCAGCAGCCAAGCGTGGTGGGCCAAAAACATTCAGTACTTC.

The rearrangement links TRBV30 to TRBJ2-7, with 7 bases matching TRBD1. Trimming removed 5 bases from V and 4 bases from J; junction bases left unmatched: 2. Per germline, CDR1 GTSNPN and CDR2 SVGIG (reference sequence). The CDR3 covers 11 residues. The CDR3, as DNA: TGTGCCTGGGACAGGGTGTACGAGCAGTACTTC. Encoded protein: CAWDRVYEQYF. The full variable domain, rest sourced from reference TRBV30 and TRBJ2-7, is SQTIHQWPATLVQPVGSPLSLECTVEGTSNPNLYWYRQAAGRGLQLLFYSVGIGQISSEVPQNLSASRPQDRQFILSSKKLLLSDSGFYLCAWDRVYEQYFGPGTRLTVT.